This T cell receptor beta chain was recorded in a study of spatial heterogeneity in lung cancer. Study-level information: Alpha-chain detections were consistently fewer than beta-chain detections among the sequences.

As for time point: sample taken at primary tumor resection. Untreated early-stage non-small cell lung cancer patients, 70 to 85 in total, were the donors. By share of the sample, this clonotype is medium-sized. Via MiXCR, TCRdb re-called the 5' RACE reads, giving one row per CDR3 protein. The data contain approximately 9,400 distinct CDR3 sequences, about 4.2% of them singletons. The source is a male donor with early-stage non-small cell lung cancer. Sequencing was performed on PBMCs, taken at surgery.

The CDR3, as DNA: TGTGCCAGCAGTTACTTCTGGGGGGATCAGCGGGACCAGTACTTC. Translation: CASSYFWGDQRDQYF. The chain couples TRBV6-5 to TRBJ2-5, with 7 positions matching TRBD2. V gave up 1 base and J gave up 10 bases; unmatched junction bases: 12. CDR3 length: 15 residues. Per the germline V gene, CDR1 is MNHEY and CDR2 is SVGAGI.